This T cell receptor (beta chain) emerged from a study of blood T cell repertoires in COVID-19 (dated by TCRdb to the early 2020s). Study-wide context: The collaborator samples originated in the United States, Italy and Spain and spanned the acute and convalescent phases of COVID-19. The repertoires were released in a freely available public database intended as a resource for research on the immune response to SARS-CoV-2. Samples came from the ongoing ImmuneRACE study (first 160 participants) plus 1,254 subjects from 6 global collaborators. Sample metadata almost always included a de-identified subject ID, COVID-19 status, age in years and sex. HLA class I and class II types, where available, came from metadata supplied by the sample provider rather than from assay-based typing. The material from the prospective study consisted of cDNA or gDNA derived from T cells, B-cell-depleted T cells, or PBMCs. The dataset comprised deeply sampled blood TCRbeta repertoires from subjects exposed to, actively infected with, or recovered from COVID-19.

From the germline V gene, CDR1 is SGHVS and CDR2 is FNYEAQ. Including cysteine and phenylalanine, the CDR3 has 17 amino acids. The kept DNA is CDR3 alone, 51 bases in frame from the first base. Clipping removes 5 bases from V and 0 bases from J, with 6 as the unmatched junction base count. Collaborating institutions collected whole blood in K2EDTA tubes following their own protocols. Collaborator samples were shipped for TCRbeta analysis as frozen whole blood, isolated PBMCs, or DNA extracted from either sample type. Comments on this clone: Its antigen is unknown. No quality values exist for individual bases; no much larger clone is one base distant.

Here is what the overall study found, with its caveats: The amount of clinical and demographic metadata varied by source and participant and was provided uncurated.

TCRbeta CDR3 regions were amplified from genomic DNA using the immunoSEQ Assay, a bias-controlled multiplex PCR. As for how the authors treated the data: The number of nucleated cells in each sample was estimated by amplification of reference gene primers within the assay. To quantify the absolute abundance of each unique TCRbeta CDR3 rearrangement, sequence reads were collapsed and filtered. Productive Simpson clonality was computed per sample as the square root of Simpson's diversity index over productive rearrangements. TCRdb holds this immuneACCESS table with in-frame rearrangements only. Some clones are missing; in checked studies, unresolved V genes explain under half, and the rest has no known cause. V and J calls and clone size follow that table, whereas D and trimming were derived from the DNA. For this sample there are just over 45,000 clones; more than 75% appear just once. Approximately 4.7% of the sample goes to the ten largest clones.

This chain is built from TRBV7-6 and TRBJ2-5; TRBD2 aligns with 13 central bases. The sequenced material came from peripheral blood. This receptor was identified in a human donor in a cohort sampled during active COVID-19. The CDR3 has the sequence CASSRGLAGQYQETQYF. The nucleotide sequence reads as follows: TGTGCCAGCAGCAGGGGACTAGCGGGACAGTACCAAGAGACCCAGTACTTC.